This TCR beta chain appears in the sequencing data of a study of blood T cells in healthy people across ages. Findings and caveats of the study: Diversity of TCR beta per million T cells declined in a roughly linear way with age.

The use of a sample-barcoded 5' primer and a J-beta primer mix characterized a second PCR of roughly 6 to 11 cycles. Any given sample supplied a minimum of 2.5 million CDR3-containing paired-end reads. TCRdb re-called the 5' RACE reads through MiXCR, storing one row per CDR3 protein. The data contain about 290,000 distinct CDR3 sequences, around 30% of them singletons. Deletions cut 8 bases from V and 2 bases from J, with 17 bases between. Germline CDR1 is SQVTM and CDR2 is ANQGSEA. The CDR3 is made up of 14 amino acids. In this sample, this clonotype turned up a few times. Antigen: not known. The source of this sequence is a woman aged 65 to 85 in good health. Sequenced input: blood. The chain joins TRBV29-1 to TRBJ2-3; a possible D gene is TRBD2 (6 bases). The CDR3 DNA follows: TGCAGCTCTGGAGGGTTTGGAAACACAGATACGCAGTATTTT. Its translation is CSSGGFGNTDTQYF.